One and the same sample provided the 15 T cell receptor beta chains below, sequenced in a study of T cells in Graves' hyperthyroidism and ophthalmopathy. Using RNA transcripts as the source, TCR beta CDR3 regions were amplified. Carried out on the TCR CDR3, a first-round RT-PCR used the HTBI primer set. TCRdb independently ran MiXCR on the multiplex PCR reads; one entry per CDR3 protein. The table lists under 350,000 distinct CDR3 sequences, about 18% of them singletons. The specimen sequenced was blood. The receptors were gathered from a woman between 45 and 65 years old with Graves' hyperthyroidism.

This clonotype was seen only a few times. The chain carries TRBV4-1 and TRBJ2-3; 11 bases are shared with TRBD2. The germline V gene encodes CDR1 MGHRA and CDR2 YSYEKL. With V trimmed by 5 bases and J by 4 bases, 11 bases remained unmatched. The CDR3 consists of 17 residues. In nucleotides, the CDR3 is TGCGCCAGCAGCGAGAACGTAGCGGGGGGGCTAGCAGATACGCAGTATTTT. Its protein is CASSENVAGGLADTQYF.

The chain links TRBV7-9 to TRBJ2-1; 10 nucleotides match TRBD1. Germline V lookup: CDR1 SEHNR, CDR2 FQNEAQ (reference sequence). The trim removed 3 bases at V and 6 bases at J, leaving 8 bases unmatched. The CDR3 has 16 amino acids. The CDR3 coding sequence is TGTGCCAGCAGCTTTATAGGGACAGGGGTAGGCAATGAGCAGTTCTTC. Protein sequence: CASSFIGTGVGNEQFF.

This clonotype was observed many times. The genes are TRBV7-8 and TRBJ1-2, with 7 bases aligning to TRBD1. Germline assignment: CDR1 SGHVS and CDR2 FQNEAQ. The CDR3 has 13 amino acids. The V segment lost 3 bases and the J segment 3 bases; nucleotides outside the gene matches: 1. In DNA, the CDR3 is TGTGCCAGCAGCTTCGGACAGGACTATGGCTACACCTTC. Protein sequence: CASSFGQDYGYTF.

This clonotype has ten or more counts. V and J are TRBV7-9 and TRBJ1-4, with a tentative D call TRBD1 (5 bases). The CDR3 runs to 15 residues. Germline V gives CDR1 SEHNR, CDR2 FQNEAQ (reference sequence). V was trimmed by 5 bases and J by 5 bases, leaving 15 bases between them. CDR3 in amino acids: CASSNIGTENEKLFF. The CDR3 coding sequence is TGTGCCAGCAGCAATATCGGGACCGAGAATGAAAAACTGTTTTTT.

This clonotype was found a few times. The chain links TRBV6-2 or TRBV6-3 to TRBJ2-7; TRBD2 is a possible D gene (6 bases). Germline V gene data show CDR1 as MNHEY and CDR2 as SVGEGT. The V end was cut by 4 bases, the J end by 2 bases, with 9 bases between. CDR3 length: 13 amino acids. The CDR3 region is CASSLGLAYEQYV. In DNA form, the CDR3 reads TGTGCCAGCAGTTTGGGACTCGCCTACGAGCAGTACGTC.

This clonotype was counted at least ten times. The chain joins TRBV6-2 or TRBV6-3 to TRBJ2-7; maybe TRBD2 (6 bases). V lost 6 bases to trimming and J lost 3 bases, with 12 bases between them. CDR1 and CDR2 (germline): MNHEY, SVGEGT. CDR3 length: 13 amino acids. The CDR3 nucleotides are TGTGCCAGCAGCCCCGGGGGATACTACGAGCAGTACTTC. Protein: CASSPGGYYEQYF.

This clonotype was counted at least ten times. V gene TRBV6-1 combines with J gene TRBJ2-1; a weak D match, TRBD1 (6 bases). The CDR3 is 14 residues long. Germline CDR1 and CDR2: MNHNS and SASEGT. The V end was cut by 7 bases, the J end by 9 bases, with 19 bases between. The CDR3 reads CASTPDSLGGEQFF. The CDR3 coding sequence is TGTGCCAGCACCCCGGACAGCCTTGGGGGTGAGCAGTTCTTC.

This clonotype was seen repeatedly, ten times or more. The chain couples TRBV6-1 to TRBJ2-3, with TRBD2 identical over 11 bases. With V trimmed by 6 bases and J by 1 base, 3 bases remained unmatched. The CDR3 extends over 15 amino acids. Germline V gene data show CDR1 as MNHNS and CDR2 as SASEGT. The CDR3 here is CASSRGLAGTDTQYF. In DNA, the CDR3 is TGTGCCAGCAGCCGGGGACTAGCGGGCACAGATACGCAGTATTTT.

This clonotype appeared once. The chain couples TRBV12-3 or TRBV12-4 to TRBJ2-3; tentatively, D is TRBD1 (6 bases). Trimming cost V 6 bases and J 3 bases, with 19 bases left between them. The CDR3 length is 16 residues. The CDR3 DNA reads as TGTGCCAGCAGCATAGGGGGAACTGAACTGACAGATACGCAGTATTTT. Its translation: CASSIGGTELTDTQYF.

This clonotype was seen ten or more times. V is TRBV7-9 and J is TRBJ2-5, with 8 bases fitting TRBD2. Trimming cost V 1 base and J 0 bases; bases outside gene matches: 1. From germline, CDR1 is SEHNR and CDR2 FQNEAQ (reference sequence). The CDR3 sequence is 15 residues long. For the CDR3, the DNA is TGTGCCAGCAGCTTAGGGACTAGCTACCAAGAGACCCAGTACTTC. Amino acids: CASSLGTSYQETQYF.

This chain links TRBV12-3 or TRBV12-4 with TRBJ1-6; D uncertain. V dropped 5 bases and J dropped 11 bases, with 10 bases sitting between them. This CDR3 is built from 12 residues. The CDR3 loop is CASSLERAPLHF. CDR3 in DNA: TGTGCCAGCAGTCTGGAGCGCGCACCCCTCCACTTT.

In its sample, this clonotype was seen many times. The V gene is TRBV18, the J gene TRBJ2-5, with 10 bases that match TRBD2. Trimming cost V 2 bases and J 5 bases; bases outside gene matches: 5. The germline V gene encodes CDR1 KGHSH and CDR2 LQKENI. The length of the CDR3 is 15 residues. CDR3 DNA: TGTGCCAGCTCACCATCTAGCGGGAGACGGGAGACCCAGTACTTC. It encodes CASSPSSGRRETQYF.

Notes on this clonotype: Sequence at one end of the junction differs from germline and may be a read error. The rearrangement joins TRBV28 to TRBJ2-7; 11 bases line up with TRBD2. Germline CDR1 and CDR2: MDHEN and SYDVKM. The CDR3 has 16 residues. CDR3 region: CANSLPPRLAGIEQYF. The CDR3, as DNA: TGTGCCAACAGTCTACCCCCCAGACTAGCGGGAATCGAGCAGTACTTC. The whole variable domain, remainder taken from reference TRBV28 and TRBJ2-7, is DVKVTQSSRYLVKRTGEKVFLECVQDMDHENMFWYRQDPGLGLRLIYFSYDVKMKEKGDIPEGYSVSREKKERFSLILESASTNQTSMYLCANSLPPRLAGIEQYFGPGTRLTVT.

V usage is TRBV12-3 or TRBV12-4 and J usage is TRBJ2-5, with 8 bases that match TRBD1. The CDR3 runs 14 residues. The V and J ends lost 6 bases and 5 bases, in that order; junction bases with no gene match: 8. The DNA of the CDR3 is TGTGCCAGCAGCATGGACAGGGCCATGGAGACCCAGTACTTC. Translation: CASSMDRAMETQYF.

The sample holds a few counts of this clonotype. The chain is built from TRBV5-6 and TRBJ2-6; D is possibly TRBD1 or TRBD2 (5 bases each). The germline V gene encodes CDR1 SGHDT and CDR2 YYEEEE. Between the trimmed V and J ends, which lost 4 bases and 0 bases, there was a span of 8 bases. The CDR3 sequence is 15 residues long. CDR3 nucleotides: TGTGCCAGCAGCACCGGGACCTCTGGGGCCAACGTCCTGACTTTC. Its protein is CASSTGTSGANVLTF.